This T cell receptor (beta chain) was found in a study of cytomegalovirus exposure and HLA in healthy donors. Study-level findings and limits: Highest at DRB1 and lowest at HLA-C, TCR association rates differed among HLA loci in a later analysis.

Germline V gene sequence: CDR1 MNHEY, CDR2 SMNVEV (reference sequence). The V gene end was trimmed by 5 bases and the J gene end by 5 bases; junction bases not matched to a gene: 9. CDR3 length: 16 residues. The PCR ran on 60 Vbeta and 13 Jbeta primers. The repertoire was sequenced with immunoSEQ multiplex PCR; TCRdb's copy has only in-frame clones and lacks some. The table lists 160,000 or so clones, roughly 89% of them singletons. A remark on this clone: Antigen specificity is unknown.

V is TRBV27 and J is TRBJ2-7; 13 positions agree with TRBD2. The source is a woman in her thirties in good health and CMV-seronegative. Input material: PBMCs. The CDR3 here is CASSLRLAGGWNEQYF. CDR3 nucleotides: TGTGCCAGCAGTCTCCGACTAGCGGGAGGATGGAACGAGCAGTACTTC.